This TCR beta chain was sequenced in a study of regulatory T cells in long-lasting Graves disease. Findings and limits, study-wide: TRBV28, TRBJ1-2 and TRBJ2-5 emerged as the favored segments in persistent disease.

Time point meaning: persistent/refractory GD, antithyroid drugs over 5 years with positive TRAb. Following extraction of RNA from PBMCs, that RNA was used to make the TCR library. V shed 6 bases, J shed 0 bases, and the junction held 6 bases outside the gene matches. CDR3 length equals 15 residues. Germline V CDR1 and CDR2: SNHLY, FYNNEI. This clonotype was seen at least ten times. Its antigen is not known. Arm-PCR of CDR3 regions and iRepertoire HTBI primers were the basis on which TCR beta libraries were built. As originally analysed: Identification yielded some 65 TRBV and approximately 13 TRBJ segments across samples. One entry per CDR3 protein, called by TCRdb with MiXCR from the multiplex PCR reads. Here the V and J calls rest on TCRdb's processing, not on the authors' analysis. The repertoire has around 450,000 distinct CDR3 sequences, roughly 21% of them found once; the top ten carry roughly 6.9%.

The sequence derives from a female donor with Graves disease. Source: peripheral blood mononuclear cells (PBMCs), taken when the disease was refractory, from a patient treated with antithyroid drugs. This chain connects TRBV2 to TRBJ2-3; 7 bases match TRBD1. CDR3 bases: TGTGCCAGCAGGCCTACAGGGGACAGCACAGATACGCAGTATTTT. It is translated as CASRPTGDSTDTQYF.